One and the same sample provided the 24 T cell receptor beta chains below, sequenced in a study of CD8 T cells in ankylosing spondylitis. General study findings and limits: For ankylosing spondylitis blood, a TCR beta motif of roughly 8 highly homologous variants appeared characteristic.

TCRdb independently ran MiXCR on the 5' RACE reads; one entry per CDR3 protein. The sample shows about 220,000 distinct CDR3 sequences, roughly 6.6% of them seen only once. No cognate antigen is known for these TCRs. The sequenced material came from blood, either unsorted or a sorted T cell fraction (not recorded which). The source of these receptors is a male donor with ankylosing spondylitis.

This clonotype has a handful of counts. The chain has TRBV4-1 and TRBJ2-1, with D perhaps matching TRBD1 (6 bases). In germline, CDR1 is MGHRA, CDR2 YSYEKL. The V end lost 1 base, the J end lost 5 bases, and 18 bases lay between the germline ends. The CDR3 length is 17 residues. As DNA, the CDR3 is TGCGCCAGCAGCCAAGCGGTCCCGGGACACCTAAACAATGAGCAGTTCTTC. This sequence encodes CASSQAVPGHLNNEQFF.

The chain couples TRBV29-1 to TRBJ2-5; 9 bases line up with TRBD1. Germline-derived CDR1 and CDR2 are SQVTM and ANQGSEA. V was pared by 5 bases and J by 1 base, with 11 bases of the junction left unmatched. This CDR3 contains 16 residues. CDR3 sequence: CSVQTAGTGSQETQYF. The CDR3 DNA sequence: TGCAGCGTTCAGACCGCCGGGACAGGGAGCCAAGAGACCCAGTACTTC.

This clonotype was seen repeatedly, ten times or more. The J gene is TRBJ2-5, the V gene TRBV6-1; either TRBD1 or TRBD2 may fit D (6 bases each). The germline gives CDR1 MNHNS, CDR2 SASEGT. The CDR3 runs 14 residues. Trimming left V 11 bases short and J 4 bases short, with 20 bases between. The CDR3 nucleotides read TGTGCCTGGAACCCGGAGGGGGTTTTAGAGACCCAGTACTTC. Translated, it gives CAWNPEGVLETQYF.

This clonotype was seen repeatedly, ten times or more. This chain's CDR3 is CASSQVLGRRENYGYTF. The CDR3, as DNA: TGCGCCAGCAGCCAAGTACTAGGACGGAGGGAAAACTATGGCTACACCTTC. The V call is TRBV4-3, the J call TRBJ1-2; no reliable D call. Germline V gene data show CDR1 as LGHNA and CDR2 as YSLEER. The CDR3 totals 17 residues. V lost 1 base to trimming and J lost 2 bases, with 17 bases between them.

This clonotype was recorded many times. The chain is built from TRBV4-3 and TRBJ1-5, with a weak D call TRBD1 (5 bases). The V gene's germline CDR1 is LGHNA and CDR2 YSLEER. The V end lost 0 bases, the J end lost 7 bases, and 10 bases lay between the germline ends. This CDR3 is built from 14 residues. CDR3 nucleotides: TGCGCCAGCAGCCAAGAAGGGGTGGGACAGCCCCAGCATTTT. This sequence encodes CASSQEGVGQPQHF.

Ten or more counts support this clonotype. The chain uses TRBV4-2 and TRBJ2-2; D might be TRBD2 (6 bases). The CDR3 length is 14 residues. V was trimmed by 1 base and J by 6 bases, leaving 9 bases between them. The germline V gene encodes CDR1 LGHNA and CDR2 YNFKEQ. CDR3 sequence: CASSQARGSGELFF. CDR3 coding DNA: TGTGCCAGCAGCCAAGCGCGGGGTTCCGGGGAGCTGTTTTTT.

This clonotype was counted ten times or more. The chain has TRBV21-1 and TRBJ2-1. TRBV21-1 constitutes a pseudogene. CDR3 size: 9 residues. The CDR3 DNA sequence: TGTGCCCTGCCCAATGAGCAGTTCTTC. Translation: CALPNEQFF.

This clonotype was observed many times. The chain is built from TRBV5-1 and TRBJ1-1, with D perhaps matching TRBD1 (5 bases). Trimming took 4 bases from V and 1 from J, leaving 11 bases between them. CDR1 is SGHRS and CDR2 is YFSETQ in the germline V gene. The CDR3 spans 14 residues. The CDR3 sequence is CASSPGRGNTEAFF. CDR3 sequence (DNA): TGCGCCAGCAGCCCGGGACGGGGGAACACTGAAGCTTTCTTT. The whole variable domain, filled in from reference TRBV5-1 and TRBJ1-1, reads KAGVTQTPRYLIKTRGQQVTLSCSPISGHRSVSWYQQTPGQGLQFLFEYFSETQRNKGNFPGRFSGRQFSNSRSEMNVSTLELGDSALYLCASSPGRGNTEAFFGQGTRLTVV.

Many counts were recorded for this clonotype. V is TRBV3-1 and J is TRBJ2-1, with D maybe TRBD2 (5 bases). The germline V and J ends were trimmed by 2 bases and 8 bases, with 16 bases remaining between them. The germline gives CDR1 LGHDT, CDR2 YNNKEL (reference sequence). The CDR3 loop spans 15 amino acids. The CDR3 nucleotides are TGTGCCAGCAGCCAACAAGGGTTAGCGCCAGATGAGCAGTTCTTC. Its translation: CASSQQGLAPDEQFF.

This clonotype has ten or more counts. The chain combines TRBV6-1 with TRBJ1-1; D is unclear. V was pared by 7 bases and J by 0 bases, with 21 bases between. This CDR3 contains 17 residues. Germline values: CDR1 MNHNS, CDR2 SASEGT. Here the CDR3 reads CASTPYTLVGLNTEAFF. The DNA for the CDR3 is TGTGCCAGCACCCCATACACGTTGGTGGGGTTGAACACTGAAGCTTTCTTT.

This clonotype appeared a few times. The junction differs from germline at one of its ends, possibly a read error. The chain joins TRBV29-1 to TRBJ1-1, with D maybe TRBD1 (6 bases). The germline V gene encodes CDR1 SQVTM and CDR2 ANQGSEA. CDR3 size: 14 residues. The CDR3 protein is CSVEAGEVGTEAFF. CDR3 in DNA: TGCAGCGTCGAAGCAGGGGAGGTGGGCACTGAAGCTTTCTTT.

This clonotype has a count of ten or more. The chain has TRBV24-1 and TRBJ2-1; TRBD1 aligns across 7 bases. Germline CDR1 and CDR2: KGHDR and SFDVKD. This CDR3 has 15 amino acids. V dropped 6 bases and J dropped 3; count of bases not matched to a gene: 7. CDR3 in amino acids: CATSLHDRDYNEQFF. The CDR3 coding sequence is TGTGCCACCAGTCTACATGACAGGGACTACAATGAGCAGTTCTTC.

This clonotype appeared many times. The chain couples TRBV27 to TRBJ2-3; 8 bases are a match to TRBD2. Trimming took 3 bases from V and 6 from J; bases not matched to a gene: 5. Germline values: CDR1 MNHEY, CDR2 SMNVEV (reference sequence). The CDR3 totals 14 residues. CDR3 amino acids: CASSFGGGLDTQYF. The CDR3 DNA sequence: TGTGCCAGCAGTTTCGGCGGGGGGTTGGATACGCAGTATTTT.

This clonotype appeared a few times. The DNA for the CDR3 is TGTGCCAGCAGTTACTTCGGACTAGCGGAAGAGACCCAGTACTTC. It is translated as CASSYFGLAEETQYF. V gene TRBV6-2 or TRBV6-3 combines with J gene TRBJ2-5, with TRBD2 matching over 10 bases. The CDR3 contains 15 residues. The germline gives CDR1 MNHEY, CDR2 SVGEGT. V shed 1 base, J shed 3 bases, and the junction held 2 bases outside the gene matches.

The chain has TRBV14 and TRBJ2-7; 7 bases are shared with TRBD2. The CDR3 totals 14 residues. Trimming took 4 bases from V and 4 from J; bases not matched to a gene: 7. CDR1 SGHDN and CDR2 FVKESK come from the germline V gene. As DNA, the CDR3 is TGTGCCAGCAGCCCCTCGGGACTACCGTACGAGCAGTACTTC. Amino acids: CASSPSGLPYEQYF.

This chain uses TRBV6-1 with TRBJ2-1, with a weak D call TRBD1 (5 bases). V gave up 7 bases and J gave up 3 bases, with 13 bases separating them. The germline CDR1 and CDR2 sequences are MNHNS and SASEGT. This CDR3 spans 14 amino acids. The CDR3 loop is CASTRAESYNEQFF. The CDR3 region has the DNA TGTGCCAGCACCAGGGCCGAGAGCTACAATGAGCAGTTCTTC.

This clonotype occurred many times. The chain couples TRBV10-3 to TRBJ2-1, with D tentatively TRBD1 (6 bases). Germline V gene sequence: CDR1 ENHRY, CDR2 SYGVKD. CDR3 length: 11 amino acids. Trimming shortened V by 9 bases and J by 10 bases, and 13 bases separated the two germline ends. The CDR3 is CAILQGIEQFF. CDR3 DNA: TGTGCCATTTTACAGGGTATCGAGCAGTTCTTC.

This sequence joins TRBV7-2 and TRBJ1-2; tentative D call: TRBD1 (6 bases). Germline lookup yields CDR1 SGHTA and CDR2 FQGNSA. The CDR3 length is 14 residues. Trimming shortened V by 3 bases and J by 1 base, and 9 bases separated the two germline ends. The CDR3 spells CASSLPRGNYGYTF. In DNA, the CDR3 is TGTGCCAGCAGCTTGCCCAGGGGTAACTATGGCTACACCTTC.

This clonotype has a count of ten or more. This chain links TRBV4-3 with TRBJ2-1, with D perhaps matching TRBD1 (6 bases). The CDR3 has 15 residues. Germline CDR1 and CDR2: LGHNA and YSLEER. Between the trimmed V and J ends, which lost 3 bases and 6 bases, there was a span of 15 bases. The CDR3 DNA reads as TGCGCCAGCAGCCAGATCCCTGACAGGTCCAATGAGCAGTTCTTC. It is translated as CASSQIPDRSNEQFF.

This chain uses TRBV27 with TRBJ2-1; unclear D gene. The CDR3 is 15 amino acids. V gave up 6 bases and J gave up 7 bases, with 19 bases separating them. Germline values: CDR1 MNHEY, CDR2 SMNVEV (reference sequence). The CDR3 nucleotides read TGTGCCAGCAGCTCTTCGGCACCAGCTTATAATGAGCAGTTCTTC. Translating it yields CASSSSAPAYNEQFF.

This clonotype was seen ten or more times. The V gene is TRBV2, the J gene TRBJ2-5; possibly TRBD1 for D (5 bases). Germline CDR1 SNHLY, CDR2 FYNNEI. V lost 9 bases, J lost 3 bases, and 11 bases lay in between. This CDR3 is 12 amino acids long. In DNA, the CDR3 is TGTGCCAGTTTCAGGGCCAAAGAGACCCAGTACTTC. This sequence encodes CASFRAKETQYF.

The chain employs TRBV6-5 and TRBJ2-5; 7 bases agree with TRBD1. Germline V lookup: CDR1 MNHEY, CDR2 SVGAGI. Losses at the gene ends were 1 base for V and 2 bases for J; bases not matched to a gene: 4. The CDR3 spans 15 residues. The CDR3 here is CASSYLDRLQETQYF. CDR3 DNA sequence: TGTGCCAGCAGTTACTTGGACAGGTTACAAGAGACCCAGTACTTC.

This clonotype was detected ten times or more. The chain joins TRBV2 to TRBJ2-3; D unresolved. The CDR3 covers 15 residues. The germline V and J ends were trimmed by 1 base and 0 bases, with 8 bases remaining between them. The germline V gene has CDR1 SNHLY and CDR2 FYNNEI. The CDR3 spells CASSEGVASTDTQYF. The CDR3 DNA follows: TGTGCCAGCAGTGAAGGGGTTGCTAGCACAGATACGCAGTATTTT.

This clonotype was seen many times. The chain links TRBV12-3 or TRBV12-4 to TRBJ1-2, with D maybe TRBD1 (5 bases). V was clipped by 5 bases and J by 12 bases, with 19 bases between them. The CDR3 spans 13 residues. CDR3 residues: CASSLTGGEGDTF. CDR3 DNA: TGTGCCAGCAGTCTCACAGGTGGTGAGGGTGACACCTTC.